The 29 T cell receptor beta chains listed next were all sequenced from one sample in a study of blood T cell repertoires in COVID-19. The table came from immunoSEQ multiplex PCR; TCRdb's copy has only in-frame clones and leaves some out. The sample consists of under 80,000 clones, 70% to 90% of them appearing once. Material: peripheral blood. The receptors here all came from a man aged 55-75 years with acute or convalescent COVID-19.

The rearrangement uses TRBV12-3 or TRBV12-4 and TRBJ2-2; TRBD1 is a possible D gene (5 bases). The ends were cut back, 8 bases at V and 4 bases at J, with 8 bases in the middle. The CDR3 is 12 residues long. CDR3 coding DNA: TGTGCCAGCGGAAGGGGCACCGGGGAGCTGTTTTTT. Amino acid sequence: CASGRGTGELFF.

This clone was counted only a few times. V and J are TRBV5-1 and TRBJ2-1; 11 nucleotides align to TRBD2. The CDR3 spans 15 residues. V lost 1 base, J lost 8 bases, and 5 bases stayed unmatched. Germline V gives CDR1 SGHRS, CDR2 YFSETQ. CDR3 coding DNA: TGCGCCAGCAGCTTGACTAGCGGGGGTTGGGATGAGCAGTTCTTC. It codes for CASSLTSGGWDEQFF.

This clone was recorded once. The chain is built from TRBV4-2 and TRBJ2-5; 12 positions agree with TRBD1. This CDR3 is 16 amino acids long. In germline, CDR1 is LGHNA, CDR2 YNFKEQ. The V and J ends lost 1 base and 1 base, in that order; junction bases with no gene match: 1. The CDR3 loop is CASSQGDRGPQETQYF. The DNA for the CDR3 is TGTGCCAGCAGCCAAGGGGACAGGGGGCCCCAAGAGACCCAGTACTTC.

In its sample, this clone was seen a few times. J is TRBJ1-2 and V is TRBV4-1; 7 positions match TRBD1. Germline trimming cut 4 bases from V and 3 bases from J; bases unmatched to any gene: 5. This CDR3 has 14 amino acids. In germline, CDR1 is MGHRA, CDR2 YSYEKL. The CDR3 bases are TGCGCCAGCAGCCGCGAGACAGGGTACTATGGCTACACCTTC. Its protein is CASSRETGYYGYTF.

This clone was found once. V usage is TRBV3-1 (or the pseudogene TRBV3-2) and J usage is TRBJ1-3; 7 nucleotides line up with TRBD1. The CDR3 covers 17 residues. Germline CDR1 is LGHDT and CDR2 is YNNKEL (reference sequence). V lost 4 bases and J lost 2; bases outside the gene matches: 11. The CDR3 DNA follows: TGTGCCAGCAGCCCACTTATACAGGGGTTTGCTGGAAACACCATATATTTT. It is translated as CASSPLIQGFAGNTIYF.

The chain couples TRBV20-1 to TRBJ1-1; D remains ambiguous. CDR3 length: 11 residues. Trimming removed 5 bases from V and 6 bases from J, with 10 bases in between. In germline, CDR1 is DFQATT, CDR2 SNEGSKA (reference sequence). CDR3: CSAPASAEAFF. For the CDR3, the DNA is TGCAGTGCTCCCGCCTCGGCTGAAGCTTTCTTT.

J is TRBJ1-5 and V is TRBV7-2, with D possibly being TRBD1 (6 bases). The CDR3 covers 15 residues. Germline loops: CDR1 SGHTA, CDR2 FQGNSA. V shed 5 bases and J shed 7 bases, with 18 bases lying between them. Written as DNA, the CDR3 is TGTGCCAGCAGCGATTCACAGGGTTTAGGGCAGCCCCAGCATTTT. This encodes CASSDSQGLGQPQHF.

This clone was found once. The chain couples TRBV11-1 to TRBJ1-1; no reliable D call. Deletions cut 1 base from V and 2 bases from J, with 5 bases between. This CDR3 has 13 amino acids. Per the germline V gene, CDR1 is SGHAT and CDR2 is FQDESV (reference sequence). The chain's CDR3 is CASSLGANTEAFF. CDR3 sequence (DNA): TGTGCCAGCAGCTTAGGGGCAAACACTGAAGCTTTCTTT.

The CDR3 reads CAWSREGRLGEAFF. The CDR3 bases are TGTGCCTGGAGTCGGGAGGGACGTTTGGGTGAAGCTTTCTTT. J is TRBJ1-1 and V is TRBV30; a possible D gene is TRBD1 (5 bases). The V end lost 2 bases, the J end lost 7 bases, and 17 bases lay between the germline ends. The CDR3 contains 14 residues. Looked up from germline, CDR1 is GTSNPN and CDR2 is SVGIG (reference sequence). The full variable domain, in which reference TRBV30 and TRBJ1-1 provide the parts outside the CDR3, is SQTIHQWPATLVQPVGSPLSLECTVEGTSNPNLYWYRQAAGRGLQLLFYSVGIGQISSEVPQNLSASRPQDRQFILSSKKLLLSDSGFYLCAWSREGRLGEAFFGQGTRLTVV.

The gene calls are TRBV15 and TRBJ2-7; D is undetermined. The V end lost 8 bases, the J end lost 3 bases, and 14 bases lay between the germline ends. The CDR3 runs 13 residues. From germline, CDR1 is LNHNV and CDR2 YYDKDF (reference sequence). CDR3: CATQTGANYEQYF. The CDR3 nucleotides read TGTGCCACCCAAACTGGAGCTAACTACGAGCAGTACTTC. Drawing the rest from reference TRBV15 and TRBJ2-7, the complete variable domain is DAMVIQNPRYQVTQFGKPVTLSCSQTLNHNVMYWYQQKSSQAPKLLFHYYDKDFNNEADTPDNFQSRRPNTSFCFLDIRSPGLGDTAMYLCATQTGANYEQYFGPGTRLTVT.

The chain employs TRBV11-2 and TRBJ2-1; tentative D call: TRBD2 (5 bases). The CDR3 has 13 residues. Trimming cost V 0 bases and J 9 bases, with 9 bases left between them. Germline V gene lookup returns CDR1 SGHAT and CDR2 FQNNGV. The CDR3 DNA sequence: TGTGCCAGCAGCTTAGATCTCCGGGGTGAGCAGTTCTTC. It specifies CASSLDLRGEQFF.

The genes are TRBV4-3 and TRBJ1-5, with D tentatively TRBD1 (5 bases). The CDR3 totals 15 residues. V lost 1 base, J lost 5 bases, and 12 bases lay in between. Germline CDR1 and CDR2: LGHNA and YSLEER. The CDR3 nucleotides are TGCGCCAGCAGCCAAGGCGCGGGAGGGGATCAGCCCCAGCATTTT. Translating it yields CASSQGAGGDQPQHF.

This rearrangement joins TRBV9 to TRBJ2-5; D remains unclear. V was trimmed by 3 bases and J by 2 bases, leaving 5 bases between them. Germline loops: CDR1 SGDLS, CDR2 YYNGEE. The CDR3 sequence is 12 residues long. The CDR3 here is CASSDNQETQYF. In nucleotides, the CDR3 is TGTGCCAGCAGCGACAATCAAGAGACCCAGTACTTC. The whole variable domain, remainder taken from reference TRBV9 and TRBJ2-5, is DSGVTQTPKHLITATGQRVTLRCSPRSGDLSVYWYQQSLDQGLQFLIQYYNGEERAKGNILERFSAQQFPDLHSELNLSSLELGDSALYFCASSDNQETQYFGPGTRLLVL.

The V and J genes are TRBV30 and TRBJ1-1, with D tentatively TRBD1 (5 bases). The germline V gene has CDR1 GTSNPN and CDR2 SVGIG (reference sequence). Trimming pared 4 bases from V and 7 bases from J, leaving 16 bases between. This CDR3 comprises 13 residues. CDR3 DNA: TGTGCCTGGACCGACGAACAGGCTGATGAAGCTTTCTTT. Translation gives CAWTDEQADEAFF.

The rearrangement links TRBV6-5 to TRBJ1-1, with TRBD1 as a possible D gene (6 bases). The V end lost 6 bases, the J end lost 8 bases, and 16 bases lay between the germline ends. The CDR3 covers 13 residues. CDR1 is MNHEY, CDR2 SVGAGI, per germline. The CDR3 nucleotides are TGTGCCAGCAGATGGACCATAGGACAGGAAGCTTTCTTT. Protein: CASRWTIGQEAFF.

The chain links TRBV12-3 or TRBV12-4 to TRBJ2-2; D is unclear. The length of the CDR3 is 13 residues. V lost 2 bases and J 4 bases, leaving 5 bases between the germline ends. Written as DNA, the CDR3 is TGTGCCAGCAGTTTACAGGTCACCGGGGAGCTGTTTTTT. Amino acid sequence: CASSLQVTGELFF.

The chain employs TRBV5-5 and TRBJ2-3; 8 nucleotides match TRBD1. V lost 2 bases, J lost 3 bases, and 8 bases stayed unmatched. The CDR3 consists of 16 residues. Germline V gene data show CDR1 as SGHKS and CDR2 as YYEKEE (reference sequence). CDR3 sequence: CASSFRQGARTDTQYF. For the CDR3, the DNA is TGTGCCAGCAGCTTCCGCCAGGGGGCTAGGACAGATACGCAGTATTTT. The entire variable domain, with the rest obtained from reference TRBV5-5 and TRBJ2-3, is as follows: DAGVTQSPTHLIKTRGQQVTLRCSPISGHKSVSWYQQVLGQGPQFIFQYYEKEERGRGNFPDRFSARQFPNYSSELNVNALLLGDSALYLCASSFRQGARTDTQYFGPGTRLTVL.

This clone appeared a few times. V usage is TRBV9 and J usage is TRBJ2-7; 9 bases are shared with TRBD1. The CDR3 runs to 16 residues. Trimming removed 3 bases from V and 3 bases from J; junction bases left unmatched: 10. CDR1 SGDLS and CDR2 YYNGEE come from the germline V gene. The CDR3 loop is CASSGQRRDRDYEQYF. In nucleotides, the CDR3 is TGTGCCAGCAGCGGCCAACGACGGGACAGGGACTACGAGCAGTACTTC.

J is TRBJ2-2 and V is TRBV7-9; 9 bases match TRBD2. This CDR3 has 15 amino acids. After removal of 6 bases from V and 1 base from J, the junction contained 3 bases not matched to a gene. The germline gives CDR1 SEHNR, CDR2 FQNEAQ (reference sequence). CDR3 bases: TGTGCCAGCAGTAATAGCGGGGGGAACACCGGGGAGCTGTTTTTT. This codes for CASSNSGGNTGELFF. The full variable domain, with the rest looked up from reference TRBV7-9 and TRBJ2-2, is DTGVSQNPRHKITKRGQNVTFRCDPISEHNRLYWYRQTLGQGPEFLTYFQNEAQLEKSRLLSDRFSAERPKGSFSTLEIQRTEQGDSAMYLCASSNSGGNTGELFFGEGSRLTVL.

The rearrangement uses TRBV19 and TRBJ1-2; D is possibly TRBD1 (5 bases). The V gene lost 3 bases and the J gene lost 8 bases, with 10 bases spanning the gap. The germline CDR1 and CDR2 sequences are LNHDA and SQIVND (reference sequence). This CDR3 contains 12 residues. DNA for the CDR3: TGTGCCAGTAGTATCCAGGGTCGCGGCTACACCTTC. Translation gives CASSIQGRGYTF.

This chain joins TRBV7-8 and TRBJ1-5; D may be TRBD1 (5 bases). This CDR3 contains 15 residues. Trimming took 1 base from V and 5 from J, leaving 12 bases between them. The germline gives CDR1 SGHVS, CDR2 FQNEAQ. CDR3 residues: CASSLGGGDYQPQHF. The CDR3 DNA is TGTGCCAGCAGCTTAGGTGGGGGGGATTATCAGCCCCAGCATTTT.

V gene TRBV7-2 combines with J gene TRBJ2-7, with 8 bases identical to TRBD2. V shed 3 bases and J 5 bases; nucleotides not matched to a gene: 3. Germline CDR1 and CDR2: SGHTA and FQGNSA. The length of the CDR3 is 13 residues. The CDR3: CASSFLAGDEQYF. DNA of the CDR3: TGTGCCAGCAGCTTCCTAGCGGGCGACGAGCAGTACTTC.

The V call is TRBV7-2, the J call TRBJ2-7; D might be TRBD2 (6 bases). The V and J ends lost 4 bases and 4 bases respectively, with 14 bases between them. Germline loops: CDR1 SGHTA, CDR2 FQGNSA. CDR3 length: 14 residues. The CDR3 spells CASSSGGKVYEQYF. The CDR3 DNA reads TGTGCCAGCAGCTCCGGAGGGAAAGTTTACGAGCAGTACTTC.

The rearrangement joins TRBV29-1 to TRBJ1-2, with TRBD1 identical over 9 bases. The ends lost 5 bases at V and 5 bases at J; junction bases unmatched: 6. CDR3 length equals 13 residues. Per germline, CDR1 SQVTM and CDR2 ANQGSEA. CDR3 DNA: TGCAGCGTTCTCGGACAGGGGATATATGGCTACACCTTC. Its translation: CSVLGQGIYGYTF.

This clone has just one count. The chain uses TRBV7-2 and TRBJ1-2; D is uncertain. Per the germline V gene, CDR1 is SGHTA and CDR2 is FQGNSA. V was cut by 1 base and J by 2 bases, with 8 bases left in between. This CDR3 region has 14 residues. DNA for the CDR3: TGTGCCAGCAGCTTAGGGGCAAGCAACTATGGCTACACCTTC. It codes for CASSLGASNYGYTF. The variable domain in full, completed from reference TRBV7-2 and TRBJ1-2, reads GAGVSQSPSNKVTEKGKDVELRCDPISGHTALYWYRQSLGQGLEFLIYFQGNSAPDKSGLPSDRFSAERTGGSVSTLTIQRTQQEDSAVYLCASSLGASNYGYTFGSGTRLTVV.

This rearrangement joins TRBV6-1 to TRBJ2-2; weak D call: TRBD2 (6 bases). From germline, CDR1 is MNHNS and CDR2 SASEGT. Trimming pared 0 bases from V and 6 bases from J, leaving 23 bases between. The length of the CDR3 is 19 residues. CDR3 coding DNA: TGTGCCAGCAGTGAAGCGTTTCCCCGGGGGTGGATACAGGCCGGGGAGCTGTTTTTT. Its translation: CASSEAFPRGWIQAGELFF.

V gene TRBV19 combines with J gene TRBJ1-4; D ambiguous. Germline CDR1 reads LNHDA; CDR2 reads SQIVND (reference sequence). The CDR3 loop spans 15 amino acids. Trimming cost V 4 bases and J 0 bases, with 9 bases left between them. The chain's CDR3 is CASSTYTATNEKLFF. The CDR3 coding sequence is TGTGCCAGTAGTACATACACAGCAACTAATGAAAAACTGTTTTTT.

V usage is TRBV27 and J usage is TRBJ1-1; unclear D gene. Trimming removed 3 bases from V and 7 bases from J, with 24 bases in between. This CDR3 spans 17 amino acids. CDR1 is MNHEY, CDR2 SMNVEV, per germline (reference sequence). CDR3: CASSFSSSATALNEAFF. The CDR3 bases are TGTGCCAGCAGTTTTTCTTCTTCAGCTACAGCACTGAATGAAGCTTTCTTT.

The chain couples TRBV7-9 to TRBJ1-1, with TRBD1 matching 7 bases. The length of the CDR3 is 16 residues. With V trimmed by 3 bases and J by 2 bases, 9 bases remained unmatched. The V gene's germline CDR1 is SEHNR and CDR2 FQNEAQ (reference sequence). The CDR3 reads CASSFERGPNNTEAFF. CDR3 DNA sequence: TGTGCCAGCAGCTTTGAGAGGGGGCCAAATAACACTGAAGCTTTCTTT.